This entry concerns a single T cell receptor (beta chain). The sample originates from a study of shared clonotypes between healthy human individuals. Whole-study context: Each donor's CD4 naive and CD4 memory cells filled three plates apiece, CD8 naive two, and CD8 memory one.

Some clones are missing from TCRdb's copy, which holds only in-frame ones; the method was immunoSEQ multiplex PCR. The sample holds approximately 980,000 clones, 76% seen once. Recent vaccinations or acute infections were absent in the healthy HIV-negative adult donors. Donors were Caucasian adults residing in Nashville, Tennessee, USA. Germline loops: CDR1 SGHTA, CDR2 FQGNSA. J was trimmed by 7 bases and V by 4 bases; bases with no gene match: 13. This CDR3 is built from 16 residues. The receptor was isolated from a young man in good health. Input material: memory CD4+ T cells sorted from blood. Documented subset: CD45RA-negative fraction. The genes are TRBV7-2 and TRBJ2-1; 7 bases are a match to TRBD1. CDR3 amino acids: CASSSGTDRRRNEQFF. CDR3 sequence (DNA): TGTGCCAGCAGCTCTGGGACAGACAGGCGAAGGAATGAGCAGTTCTTC.